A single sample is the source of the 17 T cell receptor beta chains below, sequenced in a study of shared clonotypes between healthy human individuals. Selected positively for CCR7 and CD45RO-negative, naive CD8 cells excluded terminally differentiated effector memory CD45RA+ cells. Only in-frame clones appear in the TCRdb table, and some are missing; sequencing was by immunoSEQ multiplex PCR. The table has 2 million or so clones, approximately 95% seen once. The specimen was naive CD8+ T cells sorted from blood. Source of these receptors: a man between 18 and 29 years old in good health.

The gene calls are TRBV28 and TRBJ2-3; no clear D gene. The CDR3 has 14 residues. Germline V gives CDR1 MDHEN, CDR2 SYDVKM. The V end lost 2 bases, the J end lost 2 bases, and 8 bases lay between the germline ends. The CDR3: CASSLLRNTDTQYF. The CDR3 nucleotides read TGTGCCAGCAGTTTACTTCGCAACACAGATACGCAGTATTTT.

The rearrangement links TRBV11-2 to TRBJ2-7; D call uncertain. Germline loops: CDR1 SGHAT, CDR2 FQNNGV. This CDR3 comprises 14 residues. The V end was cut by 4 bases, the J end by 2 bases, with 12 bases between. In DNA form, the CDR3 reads TGTGCCAGCAGCTGGATAGACATCCCCTACGAGCAGTACTTC. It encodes CASSWIDIPYEQYF.

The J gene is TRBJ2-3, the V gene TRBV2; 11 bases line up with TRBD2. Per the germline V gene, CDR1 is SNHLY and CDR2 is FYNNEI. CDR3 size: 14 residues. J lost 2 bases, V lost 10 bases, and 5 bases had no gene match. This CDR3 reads CAIGTSGATDTQYF. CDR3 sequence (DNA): TGTGCCATTGGGACTAGCGGCGCCACAGATACGCAGTATTTT.

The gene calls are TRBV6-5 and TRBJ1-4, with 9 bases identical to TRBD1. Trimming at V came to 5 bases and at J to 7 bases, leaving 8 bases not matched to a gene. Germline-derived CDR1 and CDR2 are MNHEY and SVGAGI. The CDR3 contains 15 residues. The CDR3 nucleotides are TGTGCCAGCAGTACACGACAGGGGGGGAGTGAAAAACTGTTTTTT. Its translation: CASSTRQGGSEKLFF.

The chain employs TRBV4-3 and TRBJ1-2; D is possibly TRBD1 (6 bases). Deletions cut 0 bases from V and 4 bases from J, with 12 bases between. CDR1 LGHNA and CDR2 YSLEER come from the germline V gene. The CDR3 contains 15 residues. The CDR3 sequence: CASSQDGTGSYGYTF. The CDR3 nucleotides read TGCGCCAGCAGCCAAGATGGAACAGGGTCCTATGGCTACACCTTC.

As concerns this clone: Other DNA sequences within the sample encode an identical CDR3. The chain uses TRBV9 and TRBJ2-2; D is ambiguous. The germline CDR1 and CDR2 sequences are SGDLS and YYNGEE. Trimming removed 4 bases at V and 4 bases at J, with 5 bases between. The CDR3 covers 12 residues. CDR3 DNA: TGTGCCAGCAGCCCGTTCACCGGGGAGCTGTTTTTT. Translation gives CASSPFTGELFF.

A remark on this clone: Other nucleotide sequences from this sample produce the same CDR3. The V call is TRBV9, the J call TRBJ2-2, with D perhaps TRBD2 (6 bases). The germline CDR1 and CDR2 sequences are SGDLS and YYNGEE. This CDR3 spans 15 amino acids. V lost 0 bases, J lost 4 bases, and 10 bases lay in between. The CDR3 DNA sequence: TGTGCCAGCAGCGTAGCGGGGGTACCCACCGGGGAGCTGTTTTTT. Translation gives CASSVAGVPTGELFF.

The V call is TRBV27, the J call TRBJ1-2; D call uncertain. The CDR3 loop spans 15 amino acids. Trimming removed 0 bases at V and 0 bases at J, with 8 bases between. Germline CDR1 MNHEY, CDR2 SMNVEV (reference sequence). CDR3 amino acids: CASSLSRAPNYGYTF. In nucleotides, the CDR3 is TGTGCCAGCAGTTTATCACGGGCCCCTAACTATGGCTACACCTTC.

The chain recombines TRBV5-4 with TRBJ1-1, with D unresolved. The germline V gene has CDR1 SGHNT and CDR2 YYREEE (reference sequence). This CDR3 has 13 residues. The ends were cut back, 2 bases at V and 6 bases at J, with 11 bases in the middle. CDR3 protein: CASSFPLAPEAFF. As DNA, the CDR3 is TGTGCCAGCAGCTTCCCCCTGGCCCCTGAAGCTTTCTTT.

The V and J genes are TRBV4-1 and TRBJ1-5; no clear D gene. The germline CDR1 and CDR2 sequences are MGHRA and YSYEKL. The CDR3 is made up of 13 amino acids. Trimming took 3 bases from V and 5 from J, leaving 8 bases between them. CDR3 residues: CASSQGGDQPQHF. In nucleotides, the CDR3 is TGCGCCAGCAGCCAGGGTGGGGATCAGCCCCAGCATTTT.

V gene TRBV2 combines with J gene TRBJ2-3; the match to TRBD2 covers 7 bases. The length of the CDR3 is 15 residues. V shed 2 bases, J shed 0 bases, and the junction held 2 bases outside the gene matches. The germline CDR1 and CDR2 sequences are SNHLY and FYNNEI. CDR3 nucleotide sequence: TGTGCCAGCAGTGAACCGGGACTAAGCACAGATACGCAGTATTTT. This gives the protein CASSEPGLSTDTQYF.

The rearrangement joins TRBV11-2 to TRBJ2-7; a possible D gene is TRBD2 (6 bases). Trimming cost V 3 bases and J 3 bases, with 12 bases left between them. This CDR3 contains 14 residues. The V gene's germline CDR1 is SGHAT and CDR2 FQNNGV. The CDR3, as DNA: TGTGCCAGCAGCTTCGGCGGGACCGACTACGAGCAGTACTTC. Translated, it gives CASSFGGTDYEQYF.

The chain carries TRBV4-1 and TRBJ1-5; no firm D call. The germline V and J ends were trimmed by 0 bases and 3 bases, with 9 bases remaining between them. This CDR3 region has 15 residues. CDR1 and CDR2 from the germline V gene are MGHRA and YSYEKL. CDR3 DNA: TGCGCCAGCAGCCAAGAGGTGCAGAACAATCAGCCCCAGCATTTT. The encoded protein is CASSQEVQNNQPQHF.

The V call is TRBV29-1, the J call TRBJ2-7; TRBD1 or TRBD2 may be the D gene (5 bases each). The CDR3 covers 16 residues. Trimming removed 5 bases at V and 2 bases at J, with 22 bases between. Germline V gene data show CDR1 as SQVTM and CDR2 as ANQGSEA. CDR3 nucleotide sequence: TGCAGCGTTTATGGGGGAGACCTACGGGACGCCTACGAGCAGTACTTC. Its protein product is CSVYGGDLRDAYEQYF.

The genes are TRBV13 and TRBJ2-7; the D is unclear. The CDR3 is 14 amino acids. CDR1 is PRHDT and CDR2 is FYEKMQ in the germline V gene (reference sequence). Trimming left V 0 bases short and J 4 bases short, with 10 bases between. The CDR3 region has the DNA TGTGCCAGCAGCTTAGGCGTTGGGGAATACGAGCAGTACTTC. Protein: CASSLGVGEYEQYF.

The CDR3: CASSPTSGEPSYNEQFF. The DNA for the CDR3 is TGTGCCAGCAGCCCGACTAGCGGGGAGCCCTCCTACAATGAGCAGTTCTTC. The V call is TRBV7-9, the J call TRBJ2-1; TRBD2 agrees at 11 bases. The CDR3 has 17 residues. CDR1 and CDR2 from the germline V gene are SEHNR and FQNEAQ (reference sequence). V trimming: 5 bases; J trimming: 0 bases; junction bases outside the gene matches: 6.

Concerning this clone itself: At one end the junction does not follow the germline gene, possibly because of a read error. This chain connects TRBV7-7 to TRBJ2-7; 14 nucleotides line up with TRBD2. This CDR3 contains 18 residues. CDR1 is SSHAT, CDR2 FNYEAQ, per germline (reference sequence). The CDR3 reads CASNLGPGLAGAAYEQYF. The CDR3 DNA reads TGTGCTAGCAACTTAGGTCCGGGACTAGCGGGGGCAGCGTACGAGCAGTACTTC.